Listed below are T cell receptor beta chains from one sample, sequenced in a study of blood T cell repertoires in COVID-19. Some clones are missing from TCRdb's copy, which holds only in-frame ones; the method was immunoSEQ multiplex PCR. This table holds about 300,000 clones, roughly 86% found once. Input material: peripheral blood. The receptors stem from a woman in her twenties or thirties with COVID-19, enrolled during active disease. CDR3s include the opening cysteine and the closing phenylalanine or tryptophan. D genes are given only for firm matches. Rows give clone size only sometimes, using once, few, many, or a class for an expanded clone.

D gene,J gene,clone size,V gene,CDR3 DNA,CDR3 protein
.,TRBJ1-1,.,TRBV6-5,TGTGCCAGCAGCCCAACAGGGATGGGCACTGAAGCTTTCTTT,CASSPTGMGTEAFF
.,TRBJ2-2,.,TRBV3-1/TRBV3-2,TGTGCCAGCAGTCCTAGGGGGGGCCGCACCGGGGAGCTGTTTTTT,CASSPRGGRTGELFF
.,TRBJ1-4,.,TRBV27,TGTGCCAGCAGTTTTACGGGGACTAATGAAAAACTGTTTTTT,CASSFTGTNEKLFF
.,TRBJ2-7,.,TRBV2,TGTGCCAGCAATTGGGCGCCCTCCTACGAGCAGTACTTC,CASNWAPSYEQYF
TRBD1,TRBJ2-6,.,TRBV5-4,TGTGCCAGCAGGGGGGACAGGGCTGGGGCCAACGTCCTGACTTTC,CASRGDRAGANVLTF
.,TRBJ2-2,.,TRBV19,TGTGCCAGTAGTCCCAGGAACACCGGGGAGCTGTTTTTT,CASSPRNTGELFF
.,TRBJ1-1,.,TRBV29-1,TGCAGCGTTCGGACAAACTACATGAACACTGAAGCTTTCTTT,CSVRTNYMNTEAFF
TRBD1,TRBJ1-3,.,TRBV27,TGTGCCAGCAGTTTAGGGGTAGGGGGCGGAAACACCATATATTTT,CASSLGVGGGNTIYF
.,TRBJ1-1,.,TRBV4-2,TGTGCCAGCAGCCAAGAGGACAGTAAAGCTTTCTTT,CASSQEDSKAFF
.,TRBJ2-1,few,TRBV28,TGTGCCAGCAGCCTCGTCTATGAGCAGTTCTTC,CASSLVYEQFF
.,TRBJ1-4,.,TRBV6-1,TGTGCCAGCAGTGATCCCCGGTCGCTGCACCGTGAAAAACTGTTTTTT,CASSDPRSLHREKLFF
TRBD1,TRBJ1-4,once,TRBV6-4,TGTGCCAGCCCACAGGGGAACGGCGGTGGAGGTAATGAAAAACTGTTTTTT,CASPQGNGGGGNEKLFF
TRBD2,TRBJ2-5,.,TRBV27,TGTGCCAGCAGTTCCCGACTAGCGGGGCAAGAGACCCAGTACTTC,CASSSRLAGQETQYF
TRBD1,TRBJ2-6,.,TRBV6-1,TGTGCCAGCAGTGTCCACAGGGGAGCTGGGGCCAACGTCCTGACTTTC,CASSVHRGAGANVLTF
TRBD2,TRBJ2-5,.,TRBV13,TGTGCCAGCAGCTGGCGGGGGACGTACCAAGAGACCCAGTACTTC,CASSWRGTYQETQYF
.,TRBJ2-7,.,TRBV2,TGTGCCAGCTACGGGGTTTCCTCCTACGAGCAGTACTTC,CASYGVSSYEQYF
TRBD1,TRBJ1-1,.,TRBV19,TGTGCCAGTACTTTTGGACAGGGGGTCAACACTGAAGCTTTCTTT,CASTFGQGVNTEAFF
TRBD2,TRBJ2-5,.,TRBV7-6,TGTGCCAGCAACGGACTAGCGGGGGGCCGGGAGACCCAGTACTTC,CASNGLAGGRETQYF
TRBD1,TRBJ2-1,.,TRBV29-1,TGCAGCGTTGACAGTAAAACAATCCAGGGGGAAGGGACCTACAATGAGCAGTTCTTC,CSVDSKTIQGEGTYNEQFF
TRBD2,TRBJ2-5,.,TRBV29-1,TGCAGCGTTCGGACTAGCGGGGGCCCTCAAGAGACCCAGTACTTC,CSVRTSGGPQETQYF
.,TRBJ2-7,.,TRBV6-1,TGTGCCAGCAGTGAAGCGACCGGGTCCCTATCCCTCGAGCAGTACTTC,CASSEATGSLSLEQYF
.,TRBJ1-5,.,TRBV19,TGTGCCAGTAGTCAGCAGGGGCCCCAGCATTTT,CASSQQGPQHF
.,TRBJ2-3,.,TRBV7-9,TGTGCCAGCAGCATTAGCGGTACGACAGATACGCAGTATTTT,CASSISGTTDTQYF
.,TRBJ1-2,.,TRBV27,TGTGCCAGCAGCCCGCTCCCCGAGACTAACTATGGCTACACCTTC,CASSPLPETNYGYTF
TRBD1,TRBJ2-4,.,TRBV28,TGTGCCAGCAGAAGGACAGGAGCCAAAAACATTCAGTACTTC,CASRRTGAKNIQYF
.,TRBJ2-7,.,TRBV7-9,TGTGCCAGCAGCCCGAAAGGGGGATCTGGGAGAGTCGAGCAGTACTTC,CASSPKGGSGRVEQYF
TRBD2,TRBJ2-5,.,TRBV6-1,TGTGCCAGCAGTGAAGTATCTGGTATGCTAGCGGGGGCCCAAGAGACCCAGTACTTC,CASSEVSGMLAGAQETQYF
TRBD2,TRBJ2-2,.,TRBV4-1,TGCGCCAGCAGCCCAGGGGGGACTAGCGGTACCGGGGAGCTGTTTTTT,CASSPGGTSGTGELFF
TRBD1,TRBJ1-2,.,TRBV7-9,TGTGCCAGCAGCGGACAGGGGGGAGGCTACACCTTC,CASSGQGGGYTF
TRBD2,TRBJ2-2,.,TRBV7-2,TGTGCCAGCAGCCTCGGGACTAGCGTCGGGGAGCTGTTTTTT,CASSLGTSVGELFF
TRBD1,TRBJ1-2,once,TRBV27,TGTGCCAGCAGAAAAGGGTCAGGGGGGCACACCTTC,CASRKGSGGHTF
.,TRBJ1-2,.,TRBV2,TGTGCCTCACGAGGGGAGGGAAGGGACTATTACTATGGCTACACCTTC,CASRGEGRDYYYGYTF
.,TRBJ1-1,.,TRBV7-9,TGTGCCAGCAGCCACAGTTGGAGGGGAACTGAAGCTTTCTTT,CASSHSWRGTEAFF
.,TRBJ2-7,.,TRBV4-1,TGCGCCAGCAGCCAAGAGGGCCCGGGGAGCTCCTACGAGCAGTACTTC,CASSQEGPGSSYEQYF
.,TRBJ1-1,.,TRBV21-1,TGTGCCAGCAGCAAGAAAACTAGGACAGGGGGTAACACGGAAGGGACTGAAGCTTTCTTT,CASSKKTRTGGNTEGTEAFF
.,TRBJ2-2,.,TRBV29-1,TGCAGCGTTGAGGTCAGGCACACCGGGGAGCTGTTTTTT,CSVEVRHTGELFF
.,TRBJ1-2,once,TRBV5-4,TGTGCCAGCAGCTCCGCGGCCAAGTATGGCTACACCTTC,CASSSAAKYGYTF
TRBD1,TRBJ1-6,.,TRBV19,TGTGCCAGTAGGGACAGGAGCTCCTATAATTCACCCCTCCACTTT,CASRDRSSYNSPLHF
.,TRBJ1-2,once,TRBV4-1,TGCGCCAGCAGCCAAGTCCTCGTCGCAGGGGCGAACTATGGCTACACCTTC,CASSQVLVAGANYGYTF
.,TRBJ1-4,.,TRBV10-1,TGCGCCAGCAGAGAACAGAATAATGAAAAACTGTTTTTT,CASREQNNEKLFF
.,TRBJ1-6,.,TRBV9,TGTGCCAGCAGCGGGGCCGGGACACCGTTCCCCCTCCACTTT,CASSGAGTPFPLHF
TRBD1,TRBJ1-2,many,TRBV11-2,TGTGCCAGCAGCGATGACAGGGGGCCTATTAGCTATGGCTACACCTTC,CASSDDRGPISYGYTF
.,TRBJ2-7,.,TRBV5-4,TGTGCCAGCAGCTTGGGGGGGCAGGGGCGTTACGAGCAGTACTTC,CASSLGGQGRYEQYF
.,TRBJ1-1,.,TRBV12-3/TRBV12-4,TGTGCCAGCAGTTTTACAGAGAACACTGAAGCTTTCTTT,CASSFTENTEAFF
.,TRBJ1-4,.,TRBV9,TGTGCCAGCAGCGTAGCAAGTACGGTGGGAGGCGAAAAACTGTTTTTT,CASSVASTVGGEKLFF
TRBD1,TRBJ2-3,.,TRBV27,TGTGCCAGCAGTAGACAGGGAAATACGCAGTATTTT,CASSRQGNTQYF
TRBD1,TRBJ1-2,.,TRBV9,TGTGCCAGCAGCGCTGCCCCGACAGGGGATATATATGGCTACACCTTC,CASSAAPTGDIYGYTF
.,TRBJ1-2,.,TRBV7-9,TGTGCCAGCAGCCAGGGGACGTTTCGCGGCTATGGCTACACCTTC,CASSQGTFRGYGYTF
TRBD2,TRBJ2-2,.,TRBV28,TGTGCCAGCAGAGCGGGGACCGGGGAGCTGTTTTTT,CASRAGTGELFF
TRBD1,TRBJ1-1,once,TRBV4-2,TGTGCCAGCAGCCAGGATGCAGGGGGGCGATGGACTGAAGCTTTCTTT,CASSQDAGGRWTEAFF
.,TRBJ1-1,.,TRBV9,TGTGCCAGCAGTCCCAGAGGACATTTGAACACTGAAGCTTTCTTT,CASSPRGHLNTEAFF
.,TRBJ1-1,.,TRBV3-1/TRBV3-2,TGTGCCAGCAGCCAGTCTCGGAACACTGAAGCTTTCTTT,CASSQSRNTEAFF
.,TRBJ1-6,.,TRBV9,TGTGCCAGCAGCCCAGTGGGACACGGAGGGGGGGCCCTCCACTTT,CASSPVGHGGGALHF
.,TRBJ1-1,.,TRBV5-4,TGTGCCAGCAGCTTGGTACTGCAATCGGACACTGAAGCTTTCTTT,CASSLVLQSDTEAFF
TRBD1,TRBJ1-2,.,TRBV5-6,TGTGCCAGCAGCTTCAGGGACAGGGGGACCTATGGCTACACCTTC,CASSFRDRGTYGYTF
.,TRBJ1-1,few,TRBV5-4,TGTGCCAGCAGAGTTGGAGGAGGGAACGGTGAAGCTTTCTTT,CASRVGGGNGEAFF
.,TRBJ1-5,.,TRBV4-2,TGTGCCAGCAGCCAAGCAGGGATACCAAATCAGCCCCAGCATTTT,CASSQAGIPNQPQHF
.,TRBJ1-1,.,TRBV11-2,TGTGCCAGCAGCTTAGTCCCCTCGAACACTGAAGCTTTCTTT,CASSLVPSNTEAFF
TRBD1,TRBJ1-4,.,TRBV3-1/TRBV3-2,TGTGCCAGCAGCTCGATCAGGGGGTCTAATGAAAAACTGTTTTTT,CASSSIRGSNEKLFF
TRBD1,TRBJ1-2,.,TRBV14,TGTGCCAGCAGCCCCGGGACAGACTATGGCTACACCTTC,CASSPGTDYGYTF